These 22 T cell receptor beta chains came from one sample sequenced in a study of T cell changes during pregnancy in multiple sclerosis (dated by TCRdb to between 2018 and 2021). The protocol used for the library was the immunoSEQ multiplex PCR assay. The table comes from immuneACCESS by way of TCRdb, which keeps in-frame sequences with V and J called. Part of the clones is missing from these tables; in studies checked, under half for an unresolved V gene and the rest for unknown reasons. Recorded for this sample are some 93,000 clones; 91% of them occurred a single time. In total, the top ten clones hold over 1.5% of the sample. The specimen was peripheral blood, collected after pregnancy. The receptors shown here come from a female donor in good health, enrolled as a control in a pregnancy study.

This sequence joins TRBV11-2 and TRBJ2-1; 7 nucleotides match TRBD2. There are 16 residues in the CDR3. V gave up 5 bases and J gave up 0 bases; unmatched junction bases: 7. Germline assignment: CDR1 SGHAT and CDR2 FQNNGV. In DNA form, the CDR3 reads TGTGCCAGCAGCCCCGAGGGACTAAACTCCTACAATGAGCAGTTCTTC. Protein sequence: CASSPEGLNSYNEQFF.

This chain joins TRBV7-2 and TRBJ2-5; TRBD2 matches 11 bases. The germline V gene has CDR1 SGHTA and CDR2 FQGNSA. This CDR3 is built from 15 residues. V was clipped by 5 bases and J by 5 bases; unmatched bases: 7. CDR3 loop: CASSHSGGAPETQYF. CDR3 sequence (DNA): TGTGCCAGCAGCCATAGCGGGGGGGCCCCCGAGACCCAGTACTTC. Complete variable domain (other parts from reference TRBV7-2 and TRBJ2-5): GAGVSQSPSNKVTEKGKDVELRCDPISGHTALYWYRQSLGQGLEFLIYFQGNSAPDKSGLPSDRFSAERTGGSVSTLTIQRTQQEDSAVYLCASSHSGGAPETQYFGPGTRLLVL.

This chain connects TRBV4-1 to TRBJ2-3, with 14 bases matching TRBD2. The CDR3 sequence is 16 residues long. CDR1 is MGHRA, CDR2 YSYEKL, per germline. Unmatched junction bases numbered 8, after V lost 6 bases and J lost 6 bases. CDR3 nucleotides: TGCGCCAGCAGATTGACTAGCGGGGGGGCGTCCGATACGCAGTATTTT. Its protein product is CASRLTSGGASDTQYF.

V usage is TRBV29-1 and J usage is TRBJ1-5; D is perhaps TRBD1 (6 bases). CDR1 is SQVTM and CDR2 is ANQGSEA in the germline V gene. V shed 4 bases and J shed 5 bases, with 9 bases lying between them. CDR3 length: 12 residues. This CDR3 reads CSVASGDQPQHF. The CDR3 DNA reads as TGCAGCGTTGCCTCAGGGGATCAGCCCCAGCATTTT.

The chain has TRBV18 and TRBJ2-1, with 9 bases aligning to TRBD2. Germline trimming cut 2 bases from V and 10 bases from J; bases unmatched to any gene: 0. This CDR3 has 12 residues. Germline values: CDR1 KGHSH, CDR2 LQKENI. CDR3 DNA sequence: TGTGCCAGCTCACCAACTAGCGGGGAGCAGTTCTTC. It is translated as CASSPTSGEQFF.

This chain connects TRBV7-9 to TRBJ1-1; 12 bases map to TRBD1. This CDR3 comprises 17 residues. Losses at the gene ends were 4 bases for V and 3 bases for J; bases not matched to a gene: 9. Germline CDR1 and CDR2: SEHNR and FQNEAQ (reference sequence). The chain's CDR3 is CASSWPGQGAQDTEAFF. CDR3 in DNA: TGTGCCAGCAGCTGGCCGGGACAGGGGGCGCAGGACACTGAAGCTTTCTTT.

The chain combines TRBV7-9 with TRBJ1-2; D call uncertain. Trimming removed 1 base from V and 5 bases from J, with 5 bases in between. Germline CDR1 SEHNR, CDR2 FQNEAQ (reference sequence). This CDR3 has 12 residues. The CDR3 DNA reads TGTGCCAGCAGCTTAGGAGCGTATGGCTACACCTTC. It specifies CASSLGAYGYTF.

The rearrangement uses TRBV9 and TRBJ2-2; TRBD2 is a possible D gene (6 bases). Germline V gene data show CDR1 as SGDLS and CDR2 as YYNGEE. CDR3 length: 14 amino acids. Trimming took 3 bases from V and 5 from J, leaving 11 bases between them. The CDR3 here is CASSAQLATGELFF. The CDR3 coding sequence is TGTGCCAGCAGCGCCCAGCTAGCGACCGGGGAGCTGTTTTTT.

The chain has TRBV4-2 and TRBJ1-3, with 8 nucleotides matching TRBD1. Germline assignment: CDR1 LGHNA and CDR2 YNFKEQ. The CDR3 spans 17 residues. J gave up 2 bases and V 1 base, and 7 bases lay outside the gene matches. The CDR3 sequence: CASSQGTGRLAGNTIYF. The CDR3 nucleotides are TGTGCCAGCAGCCAAGGGACAGGGCGGTTGGCTGGAAACACCATATATTTT.

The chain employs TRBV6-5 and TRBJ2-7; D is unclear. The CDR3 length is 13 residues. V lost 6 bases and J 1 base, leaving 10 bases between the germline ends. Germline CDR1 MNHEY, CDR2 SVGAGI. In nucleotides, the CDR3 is TGTGCCAGCAGAAGAGACACTTCCTACGAGCAGTACTTC. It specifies CASRRDTSYEQYF.

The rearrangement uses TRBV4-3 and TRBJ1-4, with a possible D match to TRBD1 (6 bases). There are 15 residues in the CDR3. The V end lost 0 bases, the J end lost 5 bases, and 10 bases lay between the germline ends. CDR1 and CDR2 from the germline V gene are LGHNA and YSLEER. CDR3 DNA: TGCGCCAGCAGCCAAGATGACAGGCTCAATGAAAAACTGTTTTTT. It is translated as CASSQDDRLNEKLFF.

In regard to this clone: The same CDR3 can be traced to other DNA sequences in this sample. The CDR3: CSAAMNTEAFF. The CDR3 bases are TGCAGTGCCGCGATGAACACTGAAGCTTTCTTT. The chain recombines TRBV20-1 with TRBJ1-1; D remains unclear. V lost 6 bases to trimming and J lost 0 bases, with 5 bases between them. The CDR3 has 11 residues. Germline CDR1 and CDR2: DFQATT and SNEGSKA (reference sequence).

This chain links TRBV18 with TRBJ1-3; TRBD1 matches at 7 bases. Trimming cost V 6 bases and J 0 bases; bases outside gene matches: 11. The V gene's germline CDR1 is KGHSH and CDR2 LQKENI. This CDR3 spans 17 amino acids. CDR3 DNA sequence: TGTGCCAGCTCTCCTGGACAGGTTCTACTCTCTGGAAACACCATATATTTT. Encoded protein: CASSPGQVLLSGNTIYF. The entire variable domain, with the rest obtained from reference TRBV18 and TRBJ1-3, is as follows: NAGVMQNPRHLVRRRGQEARLRCSPMKGHSHVYWYRQLPEEGLKFMVYLQKENIIDESGMPKERFSAEFPKEGPSILRIQQVVRGDSAAYFCASSPGQVLLSGNTIYFGEGSWLTVV.

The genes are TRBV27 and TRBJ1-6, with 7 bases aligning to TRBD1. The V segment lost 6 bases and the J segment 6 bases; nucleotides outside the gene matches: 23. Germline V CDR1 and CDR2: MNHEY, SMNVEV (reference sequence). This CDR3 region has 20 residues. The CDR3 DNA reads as TGTGCCAGCAGCTCCTACATGAATATTAGGGGGCGAGTTAGTAATTCACCCCTCCACTTT. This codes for CASSSYMNIRGRVSNSPLHF.

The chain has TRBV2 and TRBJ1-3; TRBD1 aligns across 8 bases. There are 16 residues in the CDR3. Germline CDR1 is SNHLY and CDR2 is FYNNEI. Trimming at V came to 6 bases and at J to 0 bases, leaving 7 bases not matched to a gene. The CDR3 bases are TGTGCCAGCAGACGGGGACAGGAAGGCTCTGGAAACACCATATATTTT. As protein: CASRRGQEGSGNTIYF.

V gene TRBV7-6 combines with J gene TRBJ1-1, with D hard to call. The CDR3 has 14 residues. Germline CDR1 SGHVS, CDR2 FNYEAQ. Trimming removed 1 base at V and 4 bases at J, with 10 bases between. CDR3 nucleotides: TGTGCCAGCAGCTTAGGGGAGGGCGGCACTGAAGCTTTCTTT. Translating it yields CASSLGEGGTEAFF.

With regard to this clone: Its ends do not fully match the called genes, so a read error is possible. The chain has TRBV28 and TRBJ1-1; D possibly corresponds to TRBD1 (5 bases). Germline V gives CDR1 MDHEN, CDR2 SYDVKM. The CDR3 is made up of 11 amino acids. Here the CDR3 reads CASRPNTGLRF. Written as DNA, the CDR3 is TGTGCCAGCAGGCCTAACACGGGACTGCGCTTT.

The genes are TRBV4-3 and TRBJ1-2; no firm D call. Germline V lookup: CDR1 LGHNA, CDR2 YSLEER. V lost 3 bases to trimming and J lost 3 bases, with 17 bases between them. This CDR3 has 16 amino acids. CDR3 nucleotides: TGCGCCAGCAGCCACCCTCCCGGCGGACTACACTATGGCTACACCTTC. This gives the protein CASSHPPGGLHYGYTF.

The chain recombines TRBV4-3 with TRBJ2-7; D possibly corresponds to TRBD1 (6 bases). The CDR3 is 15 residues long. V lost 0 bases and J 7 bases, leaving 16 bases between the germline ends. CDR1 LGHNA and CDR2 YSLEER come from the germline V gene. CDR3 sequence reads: CASSQDRSAGEEQYF. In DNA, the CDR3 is TGCGCCAGCAGCCAAGATCGGTCGGCAGGGGAAGAGCAGTACTTC.

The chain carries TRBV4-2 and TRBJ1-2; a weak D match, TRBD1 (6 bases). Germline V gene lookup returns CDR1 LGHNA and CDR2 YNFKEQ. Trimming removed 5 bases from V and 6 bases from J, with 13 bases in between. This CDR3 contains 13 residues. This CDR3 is CASSLAGVNGYTF. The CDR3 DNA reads TGTGCCAGCAGCTTGGCAGGGGTTAATGGCTACACCTTC.

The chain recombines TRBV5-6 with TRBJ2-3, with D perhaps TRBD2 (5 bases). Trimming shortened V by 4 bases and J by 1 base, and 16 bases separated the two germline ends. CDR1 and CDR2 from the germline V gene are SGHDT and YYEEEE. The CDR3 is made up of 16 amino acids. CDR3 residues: CASSLTGSDGTDTQYF. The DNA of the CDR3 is TGTGCCAGCAGCCTAACCGGTAGCGATGGCACAGATACGCAGTATTTT.

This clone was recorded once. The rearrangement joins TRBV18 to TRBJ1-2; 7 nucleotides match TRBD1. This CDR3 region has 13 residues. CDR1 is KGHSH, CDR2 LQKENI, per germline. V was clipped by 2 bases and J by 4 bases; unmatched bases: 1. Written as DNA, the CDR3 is TGTGCCAGCTCACCATGGGACAGCTATGGCTACACCTTC. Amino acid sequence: CASSPWDSYGYTF.